The subject of this entry is one TCR beta chain. Carrying UMI labels, the TRB cDNA libraries were prepared through 5' RACE. For each CDR3 protein, TCRdb gives one entry from its re-call of the 5' RACE reads, without DNA. The sample data list over 100,000 distinct CDR3 sequences. This entry belongs to a study of CXCR3-negative and CXCR3-positive naive CD8 T cells. This CDR3 comprises 16 residues. Germline CDR1 and CDR2: SQVTM and ANQGSEA. This clonotype was obtained from a human donor in good health. Some clones in this sample may be carry-over from other donors' samples. Material for sequencing was naive CXCR3- CD8+ T cells from blood. The subset was: CD45RO-CCR7+CD27+CD95- naive CD8+ T cells lacking CXCR3 (TNR3-). This chain joins TRBV29-1 and TRBJ2-3; TCRdb gives TRBD2 as the D gene, but with no DNA this cannot be confirmed. This CDR3 is CSLMGDAGESTDTQYF.